The rows below give T cell receptor beta chains drawn from one sample of a study of T-cell memory formation after mild COVID-19. From the 5' RACE reads, TCRdb called clonotypes with MiXCR, one entry per CDR3 protein. The sample includes under 650,000 distinct CDR3 sequences, around 17% seen only once; the top ten take around 12%. Material: PBMCs or a T cell subset sorted from them (not recorded which). These receptors came from an adult woman who had mild COVID-19 (a few samples of this study predate the infection). Cell type and time point are not known. CDR3s include the opening cysteine and the closing phenylalanine or tryptophan. A D gene is named only where the DNA matches it firmly. Size values are once, few and many counts, or a class for expanded clones, and some rows have none.

abundance,d_gene,v_gene,j_gene,CDR3aa,CDR3nt
NA,TRBD2,TRBV20-1,TRBJ2-7,CSAEGLAEQYF,TGCAGTGCAGAGGGACTAGCCGAGCAGTACTTC
NA,TRBD1,TRBV30,TRBJ1-2,CAWSFTGGDGYTF,TGTGCCTGGAGTTTTACAGGGGGCGATGGCTACACCTTC
few,TRBD1,TRBV20-1,TRBJ1-2,CSARDNTGAGFRTGTYGYTF,TGCAGTGCTAGAGATAATACGGGTGCGGGATTTAGGACAGGGACCTATGGCTACACCTTC
many,NA,TRBV19,TRBJ1-5,CASSIWGHSNQPQHF,TGTGCCAGTAGTATATGGGGGCACAGCAATCAGCCCCAGCATTTT
few,NA,TRBV5-6,TRBJ2-3,CASSLGRVADTQYF,TGTGCCAGCAGCTTGGGTAGGGTAGCAGATACGCAGTATTTT
NA,NA,TRBV7-2,TRBJ1-5,CASSFGQGLGPQHF,TGTGCCAGCAGCTTTGGGCAGGGCCTAGGGCCCCAGCATTTT
few,TRBD2,TRBV14,TRBJ2-7,CASTRLAGERNEQYF,TGTGCCAGCACTCGACTAGCGGGAGAAAGGAACGAGCAGTACTTC
NA,NA,TRBV7-9,TRBJ2-1,CASSLRLDRNNEQFF,TGTGCCAGCAGCTTAAGGCTAGATAGGAACAATGAGCAGTTCTTC
NA,NA,TRBV7-9,TRBJ2-7,CASSWTDSSYEQYF,TGTGCCAGCAGCTGGACGGATAGCTCCTACGAGCAGTACTTC
few,NA,TRBV24-1,TRBJ2-6,CATSDWVGTPGANVLTF,TGTGCCACCAGTGATTGGGTAGGGACTCCTGGGGCCAACGTCCTGACTTTC
NA,NA,TRBV18,TRBJ2-5,CASSPGHGTQETQYF,TGTGCCAGCTCACCAGGTCACGGGACCCAAGAGACCCAGTACTTC
NA,NA,TRBV5-1,TRBJ1-2,CASSLETGSYGYTF,TGCGCCAGCAGCTTGGAAACAGGTAGCTATGGCTACACCTTC
NA,TRBD2,TRBV9,TRBJ2-5,CASSVESGGAGETQYF,TGTGCCAGCAGCGTAGAAAGCGGGGGGGCCGGAGAGACCCAGTACTTC
few,NA,TRBV5-4,TRBJ2-5,CASSNREETQYF,TGTGCCAGCAGCAATCGGGAAGAGACCCAGTACTTC
few,NA,TRBV7-9,TRBJ2-3,CASSLEEGPDTQYF,TGTGCCAGCAGCTTAGAGGAGGGACCAGATACGCAGTATTTT
few,NA,TRBV19,TRBJ1-2,CASSYTGYGYTF,TGTGCCAGTAGTTACACAGGGTATGGCTACACCTTC
NA,NA,TRBV5-1,TRBJ1-1,CASSFKPLYEMNTEAFF,TGCGCCAGCAGCTTTAAGCCCTTATACGAGATGAACACTGAAGCTTTCTTT
few,NA,TRBV10-3,TRBJ1-1,CAISEYYGEAFF,TGTGCCATCAGTGAGTACTATGGTGAAGCTTTCTTT
few,TRBD1,TRBV11-1,TRBJ2-7,CASSLPGQDREQYF,TGTGCCAGCAGCCTCCCGGGACAGGATAGGGAGCAGTACTTC
NA,NA,TRBV4-3,TRBJ2-1,CASSPGWYNEQFF,TGCGCCAGCAGCCCCGGTTGGTACAATGAGCAGTTCTTC
many,NA,TRBV7-8,TRBJ2-7,CASSLAVHSYEQYF,TGTGCCAGCAGCTTAGCCGTTCATTCCTACGAGCAGTACTTC
few,NA,TRBV11-2,TRBJ2-7,CASSLYLEGLEQYF,TGTGCCAGCAGCTTATACCTAGAAGGTCTCGAGCAGTACTTC
few,TRBD1,TRBV5-1,TRBJ2-2,CASSLFQGANTGELFF,TGCGCCAGCAGCTTGTTCCAGGGGGCCAACACCGGGGAGCTGTTTTTT
NA,NA,TRBV5-5,TRBJ1-2,CASSLRVSGDYGYTF,TGTGCCAGCAGCTTGAGGGTGAGCGGGGACTATGGCTACACCTTC
NA,NA,TRBV27,TRBJ1-2,CASGPSLTGYGYGYTF,TGTGCCAGCGGTCCCTCTCTTACAGGGTACGGCTATGGCTACACCTTC
NA,NA,TRBV6-5,TRBJ1-6,CASSWGGRRHSPLHF,TGTGCCAGCAGTTGGGGGGGGCGCAGGCATTCACCCCTCCACTTT
NA,TRBD1,TRBV11-3,TRBJ2-2,CASSSRDRVAELFF,TGTGCCAGCAGCAGTCGGGACAGGGTAGCGGAGCTGTTTTTT